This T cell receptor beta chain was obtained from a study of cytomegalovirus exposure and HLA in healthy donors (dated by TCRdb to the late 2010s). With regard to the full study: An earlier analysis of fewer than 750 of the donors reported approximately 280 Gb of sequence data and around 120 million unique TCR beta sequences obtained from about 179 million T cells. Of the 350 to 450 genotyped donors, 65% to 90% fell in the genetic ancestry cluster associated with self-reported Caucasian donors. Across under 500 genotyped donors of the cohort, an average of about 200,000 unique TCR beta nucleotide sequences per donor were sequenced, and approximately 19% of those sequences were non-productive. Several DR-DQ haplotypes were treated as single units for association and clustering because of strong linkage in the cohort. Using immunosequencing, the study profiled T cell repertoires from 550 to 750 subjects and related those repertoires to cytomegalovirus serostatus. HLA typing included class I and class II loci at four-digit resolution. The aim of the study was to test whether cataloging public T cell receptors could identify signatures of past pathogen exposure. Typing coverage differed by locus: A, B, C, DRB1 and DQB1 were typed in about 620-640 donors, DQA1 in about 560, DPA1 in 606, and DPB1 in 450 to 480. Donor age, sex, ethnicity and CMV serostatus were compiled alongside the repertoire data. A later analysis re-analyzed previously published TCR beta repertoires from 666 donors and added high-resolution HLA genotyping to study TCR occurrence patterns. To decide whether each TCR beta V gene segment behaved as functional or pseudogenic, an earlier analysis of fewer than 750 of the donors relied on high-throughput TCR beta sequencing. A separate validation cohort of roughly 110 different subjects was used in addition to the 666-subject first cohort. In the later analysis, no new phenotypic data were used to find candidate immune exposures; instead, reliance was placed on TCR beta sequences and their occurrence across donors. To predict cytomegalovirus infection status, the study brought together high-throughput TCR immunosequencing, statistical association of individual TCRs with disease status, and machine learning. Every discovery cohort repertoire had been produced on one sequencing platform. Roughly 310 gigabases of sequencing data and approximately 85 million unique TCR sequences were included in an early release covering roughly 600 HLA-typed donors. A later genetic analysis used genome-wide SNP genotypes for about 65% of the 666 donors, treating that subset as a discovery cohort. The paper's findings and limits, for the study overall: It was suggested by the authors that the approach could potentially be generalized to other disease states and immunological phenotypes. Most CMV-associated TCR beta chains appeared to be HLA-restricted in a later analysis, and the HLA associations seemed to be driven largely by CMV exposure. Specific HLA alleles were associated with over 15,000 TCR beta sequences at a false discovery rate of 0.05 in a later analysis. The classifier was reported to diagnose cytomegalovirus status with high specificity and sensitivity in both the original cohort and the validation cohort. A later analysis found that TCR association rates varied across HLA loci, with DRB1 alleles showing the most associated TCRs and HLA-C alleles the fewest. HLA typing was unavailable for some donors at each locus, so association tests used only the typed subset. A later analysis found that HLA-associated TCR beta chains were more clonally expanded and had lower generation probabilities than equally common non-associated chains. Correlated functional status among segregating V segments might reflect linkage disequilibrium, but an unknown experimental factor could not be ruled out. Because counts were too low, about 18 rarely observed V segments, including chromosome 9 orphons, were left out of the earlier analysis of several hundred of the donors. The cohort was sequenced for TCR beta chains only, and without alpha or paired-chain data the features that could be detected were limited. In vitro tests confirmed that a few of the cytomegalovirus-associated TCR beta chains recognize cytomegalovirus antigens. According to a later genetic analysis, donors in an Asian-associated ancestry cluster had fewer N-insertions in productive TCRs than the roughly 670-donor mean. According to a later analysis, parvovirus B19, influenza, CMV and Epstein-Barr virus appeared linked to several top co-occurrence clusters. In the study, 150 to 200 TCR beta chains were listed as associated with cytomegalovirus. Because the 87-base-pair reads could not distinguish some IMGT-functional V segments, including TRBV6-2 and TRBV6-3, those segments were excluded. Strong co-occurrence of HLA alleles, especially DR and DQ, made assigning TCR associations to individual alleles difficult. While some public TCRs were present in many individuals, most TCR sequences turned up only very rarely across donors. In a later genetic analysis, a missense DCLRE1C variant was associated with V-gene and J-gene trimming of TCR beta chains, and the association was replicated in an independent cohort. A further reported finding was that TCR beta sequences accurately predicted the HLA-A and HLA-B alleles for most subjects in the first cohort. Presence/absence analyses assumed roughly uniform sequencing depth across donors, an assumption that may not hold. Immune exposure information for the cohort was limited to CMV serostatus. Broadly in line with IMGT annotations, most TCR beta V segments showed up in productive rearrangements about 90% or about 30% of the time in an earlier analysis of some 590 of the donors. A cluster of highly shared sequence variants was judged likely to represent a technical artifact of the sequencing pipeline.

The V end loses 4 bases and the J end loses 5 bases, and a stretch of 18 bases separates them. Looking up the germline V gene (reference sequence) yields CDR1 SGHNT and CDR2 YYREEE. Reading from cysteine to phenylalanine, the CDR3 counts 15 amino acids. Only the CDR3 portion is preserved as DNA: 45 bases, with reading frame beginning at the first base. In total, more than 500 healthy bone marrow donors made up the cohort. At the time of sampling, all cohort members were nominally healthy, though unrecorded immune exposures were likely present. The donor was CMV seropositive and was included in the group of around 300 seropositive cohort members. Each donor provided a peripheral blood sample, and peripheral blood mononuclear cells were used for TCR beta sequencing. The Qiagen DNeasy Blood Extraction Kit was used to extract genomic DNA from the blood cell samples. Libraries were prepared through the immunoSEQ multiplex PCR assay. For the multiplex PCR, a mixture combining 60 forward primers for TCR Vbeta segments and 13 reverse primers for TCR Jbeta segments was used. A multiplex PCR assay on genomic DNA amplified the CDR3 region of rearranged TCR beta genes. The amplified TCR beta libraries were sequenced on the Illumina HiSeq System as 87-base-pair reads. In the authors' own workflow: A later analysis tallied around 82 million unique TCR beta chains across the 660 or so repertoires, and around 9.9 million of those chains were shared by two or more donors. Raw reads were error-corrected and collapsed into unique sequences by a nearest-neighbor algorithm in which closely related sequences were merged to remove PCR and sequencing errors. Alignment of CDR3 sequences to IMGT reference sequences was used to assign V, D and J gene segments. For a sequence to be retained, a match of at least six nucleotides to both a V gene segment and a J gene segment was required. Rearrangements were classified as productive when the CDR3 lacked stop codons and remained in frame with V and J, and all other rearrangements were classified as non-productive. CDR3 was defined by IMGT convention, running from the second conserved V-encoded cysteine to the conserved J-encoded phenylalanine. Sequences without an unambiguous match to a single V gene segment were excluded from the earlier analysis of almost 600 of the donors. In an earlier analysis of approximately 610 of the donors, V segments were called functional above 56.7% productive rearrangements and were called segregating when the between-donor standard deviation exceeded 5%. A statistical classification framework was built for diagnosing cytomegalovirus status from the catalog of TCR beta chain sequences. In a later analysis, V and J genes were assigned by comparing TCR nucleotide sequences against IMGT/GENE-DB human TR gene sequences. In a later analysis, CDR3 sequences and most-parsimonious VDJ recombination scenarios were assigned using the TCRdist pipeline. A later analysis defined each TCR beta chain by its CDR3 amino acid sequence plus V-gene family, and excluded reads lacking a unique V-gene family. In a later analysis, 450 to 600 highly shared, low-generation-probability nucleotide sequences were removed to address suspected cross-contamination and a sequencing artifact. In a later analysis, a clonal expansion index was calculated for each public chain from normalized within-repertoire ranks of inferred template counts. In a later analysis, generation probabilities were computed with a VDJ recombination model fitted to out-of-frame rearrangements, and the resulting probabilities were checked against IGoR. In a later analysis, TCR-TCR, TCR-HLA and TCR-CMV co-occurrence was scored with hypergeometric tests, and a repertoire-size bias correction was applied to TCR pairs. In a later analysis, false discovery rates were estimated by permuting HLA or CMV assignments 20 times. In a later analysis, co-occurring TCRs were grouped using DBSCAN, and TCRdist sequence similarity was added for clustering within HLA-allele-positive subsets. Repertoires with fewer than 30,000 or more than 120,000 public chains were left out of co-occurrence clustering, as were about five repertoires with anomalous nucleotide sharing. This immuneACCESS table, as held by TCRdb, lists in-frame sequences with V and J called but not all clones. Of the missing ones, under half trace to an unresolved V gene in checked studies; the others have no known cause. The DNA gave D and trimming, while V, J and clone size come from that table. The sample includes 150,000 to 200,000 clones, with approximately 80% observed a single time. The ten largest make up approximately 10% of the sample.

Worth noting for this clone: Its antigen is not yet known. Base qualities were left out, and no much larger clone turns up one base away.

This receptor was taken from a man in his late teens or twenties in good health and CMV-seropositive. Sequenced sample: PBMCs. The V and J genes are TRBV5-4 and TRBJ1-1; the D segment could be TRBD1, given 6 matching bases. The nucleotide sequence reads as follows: TGTGCCAGCAGCCCCGAACTCAGGGGCGGGACTGAAGCTTTCTTT. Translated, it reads CASSPELRGGTEAFF.